The 2 T cell receptor beta chains below were found in one sample sequenced in a study of control samples from healthy donors and cancer patients. Here immunoSEQ multiplex PCR was the method, and the copy in TCRdb shows in-frame clones only, minus some. The sample consists of some 100,000 clones, 75% to 95% of them appearing once. Sequenced: blood. The receptors here all came from a human donor in good health. The donor label of this sample is uncertain.

The table lists this clone with a count of one. The rearrangement uses TRBV5-1 and TRBJ2-1, with 7 bases that match TRBD1. CDR1 is SGHRS, CDR2 YFSETQ, per germline. The length of the CDR3 is 14 residues. J lost 5 bases, V lost 7 bases, and 9 bases had no gene match. The CDR3 reads CASYGTVDNNEQFF. CDR3 DNA sequence: TGCGCCAGCTACGGGACAGTGGATAACAATGAGCAGTTCTTC.

This clone was seen once. The V gene is TRBV7-3, the J gene TRBJ2-5; 9 bases align to TRBD1. The V and J ends lost 5 bases and 5 bases, in that order; junction bases with no gene match: 3. This CDR3 is 13 amino acids long. CDR1 is SGHTA, CDR2 FQGTGA, per germline. CDR3 sequence (DNA): TGTGCCAGCAGCAACAGGGGGCGGGAGACCCAGTACTTC. It encodes CASSNRGRETQYF. The full variable domain, completed using reference TRBV7-3 and TRBJ2-5, is GAGVSQTPSNKVTEKGKYVELRCDPISGHTALYWYRQSLGQGPEFLIYFQGTGAADDSGLPNDRFFAVRPEGSVSTLKIQRTERGDSAVYLCASSNRGRETQYFGPGTRLLVL.